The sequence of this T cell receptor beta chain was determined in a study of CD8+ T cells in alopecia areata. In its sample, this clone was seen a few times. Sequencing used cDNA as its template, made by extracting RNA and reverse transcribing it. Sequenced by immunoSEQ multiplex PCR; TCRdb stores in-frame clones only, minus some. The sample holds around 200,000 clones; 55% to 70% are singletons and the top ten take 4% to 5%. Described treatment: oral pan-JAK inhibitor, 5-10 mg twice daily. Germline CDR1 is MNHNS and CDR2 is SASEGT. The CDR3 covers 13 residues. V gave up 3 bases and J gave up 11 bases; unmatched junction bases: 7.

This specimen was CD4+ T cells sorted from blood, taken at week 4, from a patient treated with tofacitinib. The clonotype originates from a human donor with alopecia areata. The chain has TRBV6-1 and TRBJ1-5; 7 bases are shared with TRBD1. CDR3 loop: CASSETADRSQHF. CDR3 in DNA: TGTGCCAGCAGTGAGACCGCGGACAGGTCCCAGCATTTT.